The subject of this entry is one TCR beta chain. Its antigen is not identified. Noted treatment: 15 to 20 received Ad26.COV2.S at low or high dose, single or two shots; about 5 received placebo; per-sample allocation not given. Day 63 after the first injection of vaccine or placebo was the sampling time. The record originates from a study of Ad26.COV2.S vaccination and SARS-CoV-2 variants. Overall study: Within the COV1001 Ad26.COV2.S trial arm, the donor was enrolled. The vaccine Ad26.COV2.S was put into the muscle once, or twice with 56 days between.

Study findings and constraints: After vaccination, reports described spike-specific CD8+ and CD4+ T cell responses as showing substantial breadth. For non-spike TCRs, breadth in vaccine recipients resembled that in placebo recipients.

Between the trimmed V and J ends, which lost 0 bases and 1 base, there was a span of 9 bases. Germline values: CDR1 SGHNT, CDR2 YENEEA. The CDR3 runs to 16 residues. Assay used: immunoSEQ multiplex PCR; TCRdb lists only in-frame clones, some missing. Of a few hundred thousand clones in the sample, approximately 90% were seen once. The chain is built from TRBV11-3 and TRBJ2-2; TRBD1 is a possible D gene (6 bases). Here the sequenced sample was peripheral blood, taken in a trial of Ad26.COV2.S vaccine versus placebo. The receptor's source is a person between 18 and 65 years old who received the Ad26.COV2.S COVID-19 vaccine or a placebo. The CDR3 region is CASSLDWGLNTGELFF. CDR3 sequence (DNA): TGTGCCAGCAGCTTAGACTGGGGGCTGAACACCGGGGAGCTGTTTTTT.